The 12 T cell receptor beta chains listed next were all sequenced from one sample in a study of blood T cell repertoires in COVID-19. Data came from immunoSEQ multiplex PCR; TCRdb stores just in-frame clones and leaves some out. The sample has about 300,000 clones, around 82% seen once; the top ten hold 0.95% to 1.5%. Sequenced sample: peripheral blood. The origin of the receptors is a woman between 50 and 59 years old with acute or convalescent COVID-19.

V usage is TRBV6-5 and J usage is TRBJ1-1; D is perhaps TRBD1 (5 bases). Germline assignment: CDR1 MNHEY and CDR2 SVGAGI. V lost 6 bases and J lost 1, with 9 bases in between. This CDR3 has 13 residues. CDR3 DNA: TGTGCCAGCAGGGCGACAGCGAACACTGAAGCTTTCTTT. Protein product: CASRATANTEAFF.

This clone has a handful of counts. The chain carries TRBV10-1 and TRBJ1-2; TRBD1 is a possible D gene (5 bases). V gave up 6 bases and J gave up 2 bases, with 7 bases separating them. There are 12 residues in the CDR3. Germline values: CDR1 WNHNN, CDR2 SYGVQD (reference sequence). The CDR3 sequence is CASSPGNYGYTF. Written as DNA, the CDR3 is TGCGCCAGCAGCCCAGGGAACTATGGCTACACCTTC.

J is TRBJ2-7 and V is TRBV6-5; D not certain. Looked up from germline, CDR1 is MNHEY and CDR2 is SVGAGI. V lost 4 bases and J 4 bases, leaving 5 bases between the germline ends. The CDR3 sequence is 11 residues long. In nucleotides, the CDR3 is TGTGCCAGCAGTTCGACTTACGAGCAGTACTTC. As protein: CASSSTYEQYF.

The chain carries TRBV27 and TRBJ1-1, with D maybe TRBD1 (5 bases). The V gene lost 8 bases and the J gene lost 3 bases, with 13 bases spanning the gap. Germline lookup yields CDR1 MNHEY and CDR2 SMNVEV (reference sequence). CDR3 size: 13 residues. The CDR3, as DNA: TGTGCCAGCTCCCCCCAGGGTTACACTGAAGCTTTCTTT. Translated: CASSPQGYTEAFF.

V is TRBV10-2 and J is TRBJ1-5; D may be TRBD1 (6 bases). The CDR3 is 13 residues long. V lost 5 bases to trimming and J lost 6 bases, with 11 bases between them. The germline V gene encodes CDR1 WSHSY and CDR2 SAAADI. CDR3 loop: CASSSGASQPQHF. As DNA, the CDR3 is TGCGCCAGCAGTTCAGGGGCCTCTCAGCCCCAGCATTTT.

V gene TRBV12-5 combines with J gene TRBJ1-1; no clear D gene. There are 13 residues in the CDR3. The germline CDR1 and CDR2 sequences are LGHNT and FRNRAP. The germline V and J ends were trimmed by 7 bases and 1 base, with 10 bases remaining between them. The CDR3 bases are TGTGCTAGTGTTTTAACTGGGAACACTGAAGCTTTCTTT. This codes for CASVLTGNTEAFF.

The chain combines TRBV11-2 with TRBJ2-3, with 7 positions matching TRBD2. The CDR3 length is 14 residues. Per the germline V gene, CDR1 is SGHAT and CDR2 is FQNNGV. Losses at the gene ends were 5 bases for V and 4 bases for J; bases not matched to a gene: 6. The chain's CDR3 is CASSALSGPDTQYF. CDR3 DNA sequence: TGTGCCAGCAGCGCCCTTAGCGGGCCAGATACGCAGTATTTT.

The V call is TRBV5-4, the J call TRBJ2-5, with 7 bases that match TRBD2. V gave up 7 bases and J gave up 1 base; unmatched junction bases: 7. The CDR3 is made up of 14 amino acids. Per the germline V gene, CDR1 is SGHNT and CDR2 is YYREEE (reference sequence). The CDR3 coding sequence is TGTGCCAGCGGGCCGGGACTATCCCAAGAGACCCAGTACTTC. Its translation: CASGPGLSQETQYF.

V is TRBV18 and J is TRBJ1-1, with TRBD1 matching over 7 bases. The CDR3 covers 15 residues. After removal of 4 bases from V and 4 bases from J, the junction contained 9 bases not matched to a gene. Germline V gives CDR1 KGHSH, CDR2 LQKENI. The CDR3 nucleotides read TGTGCCAGCTCACAGGGACAGAGACTAGGCACTGAAGCTTTCTTT. Its translation is CASSQGQRLGTEAFF.

CDR3 sequence (DNA): TGTGCCAGCAGCGGGGCCTCTCCAAAAGAAAAACTGTTTTTT. This encodes CASSGASPKEKLFF. J is TRBJ1-4 and V is TRBV7-2; weak D call: TRBD1 (5 bases). CDR1 is SGHTA, CDR2 FQGNSA, per germline. The CDR3 spans 14 residues. Trimming removed 5 bases from V and 8 bases from J, with 15 bases in between.

The chain links TRBV18 to TRBJ1-1, with 8 bases lining up with TRBD1. This CDR3 has 16 residues. Germline CDR1 reads KGHSH; CDR2 reads LQKENI. The ends lost 3 bases at V and 1 base at J; junction bases unmatched: 7. CDR3 sequence (DNA): TGTGCCAGCTCACCCCAGGGGGCTGGAGCGAACACTGAAGCTTTCTTT. Amino acid sequence: CASSPQGAGANTEAFF.

The rearrangement joins TRBV28 to TRBJ2-1; the match to TRBD2 covers 10 bases. CDR1 MDHEN and CDR2 SYDVKM come from the germline V gene. The junction had 11 bases not matched to a gene; V was cut back by 6 bases and J by 6 bases. The CDR3 has 16 amino acids. CDR3 region: CASSSPSGGVRNEQFF. DNA for the CDR3: TGTGCCAGCAGCTCCCCGAGCGGGGGGGTACGCAATGAGCAGTTCTTC. Looking up the rest from reference TRBV28 and TRBJ2-1 gives the full variable domain: DVKVTQSSRYLVKRTGEKVFLECVQDMDHENMFWYRQDPGLGLRLIYFSYDVKMKEKGDIPEGYSVSREKKERFSLILESASTNQTSMYLCASSSPSGGVRNEQFFGPGTRLTVL.